This paragraph covers one T cell receptor (beta chain) sequence. Reverse transcription of all isolated RNA meant that expressed TCRB transcripts were sequenced. There were several million reads on average in the naive, central memory and regulatory T cell samples. Repertoires were generated with immunoSEQ multiplex PCR, while TCRdb's copy carries only in-frame clones and drops some. Among roughly 310,000 clones, roughly 9.6% were seen once, and the ten largest hold around 0.015%. These data originate in a study of beta chain features in type 1 diabetes. The wider study: Across every sample, 107,917,701 sorted cells were examined in total.

The CDR3 has 13 residues. From germline, CDR1 is GTSNPN and CDR2 SVGIG (reference sequence). Trimming at V came to 4 bases and at J to 3 bases, leaving 5 bases not matched to a gene. Sequences were obtained from naive CD4+ T cells from blood. The genes are TRBV30 and TRBJ2-7; 8 positions match TRBD1. This receptor was taken from a woman aged 25-40 years in good health. Here the CDR3 reads CAWTRQGIYEQYF. The CDR3 region has the DNA TGTGCCTGGACGAGACAGGGGATCTACGAGCAGTACTTC.